This T cell receptor beta chain appears in the sequencing data of a study of cytomegalovirus exposure and HLA in healthy donors. In the study overall: About 179 million T cells yielded some 120 million unique TCR beta sequences in earlier analysis.

In its sample, this clone was seen once. The antigen remains undetermined. General study points: Several top significant clusters appeared, in a later analysis, to be linked to common viral pathogens. An assumption of roughly uniform sequencing depth across donors underlay the presence/absence analyses. The study had only CMV serostatus as immune exposure information.

The study ran its PCR with 60 Vbeta and 13 Jbeta primers. Sequencing was performed with immunoSEQ multiplex PCR; in TCRdb, only in-frame clones are kept and a portion is missing. The sample lists some 130,000 clones, roughly 78% seen once, with over 4% in the top ten. The sequenced sample was PBMCs. The TCR was taken from a man aged 25-45 years in good health.

The CDR3 sequence is CASNCPAGQPQHF. CDR3 sequence (DNA): TGCGCCAGCAATTGTCCTGCGGGTCAGCCCCAGCATTTT. V usage is TRBV5-1 and J usage is TRBJ1-5, with unresolved D. The CDR3 is 13 residues long. Trimming left V 6 bases short and J 6 bases short, with 13 bases between. In germline, CDR1 is SGHRS, CDR2 YFSETQ.